These T cell receptor beta chains were read from a single sample in a study of control samples from healthy donors and cancer patients. Method: immunoSEQ multiplex PCR; TCRdb's copy keeps in-frame clones and lacks some. The sample has some 120,000 clones; approximately 92% are singletons. The sample was PBMCs. The source is a woman between 50 and 59 years old with colorectal cancer. CDR3s include the opening cysteine and the closing phenylalanine or tryptophan. D genes are given only for firm matches. Not all rows give a size; the values are once, few, many and, for expanded clones, a class.

clone_size	d_call	j_call	v_call	cdr3_aa	cdr3_nt
.	.	TRBJ2-7	TRBV28	CATGGTPTYEQYF	TGTGCCACAGGGGGGACTCCCACCTACGAGCAGTACTTC
.	TRBD2	TRBJ2-5	TRBV13	CASSLVASGIYRGETQYF	TGTGCCAGCAGCTTAGTCGCTAGCGGGATTTATAGGGGGGAGACCCAGTACTTC
.	.	TRBJ1-1	TRBV7-6	CASSLRGLSTEAFF	TGTGCCAGCAGCTTACGGGGGCTGAGCACTGAAGCTTTCTTT
.	.	TRBJ2-2	TRBV5-8	CASSFYRDTGELFF	TGTGCCAGCAGCTTTTACAGGGACACCGGGGAGCTGTTTTTT
.	.	TRBJ2-3	TRBV19	CASSGLQGTDTQYF	TGTGCCAGTAGCGGCCTACAGGGCACAGATACGCAGTATTTT
.	TRBD1	TRBJ2-1	TRBV28	CASSQTGNNEQFF	TGTGCCAGCAGCCAGACAGGGAACAATGAGCAGTTCTTC
.	.	TRBJ2-7	TRBV29-1	CSVESGVDSYEQYF	TGCAGCGTTGAGTCAGGGGTAGACTCCTACGAGCAGTACTTC
.	.	TRBJ1-4	TRBV7-9	CASSLEGAAEKLFF	TGTGCCAGCAGCTTAGAGGGCGCGGCTGAAAAACTGTTTTTT
.	.	TRBJ2-3	TRBV18	CASSPDGSGVGDTQYF	TGTGCCAGCTCACCGGACGGGAGTGGGGTTGGTGATACGCAGTATTTT
.	.	TRBJ2-6	TRBV19	CASSMRAGANVLTF	TGTGCCAGTAGTATGAGGGCTGGGGCCAACGTCCTGACTTTC
.	.	TRBJ2-3	TRBV11-2	CASSLDPGGQGQGSTDTQYF	TGTGCCAGCAGCTTAGATCCGGGGGGCCAGGGCCAAGGTAGCACAGATACGCAGTATTTT
once	.	TRBJ2-7	TRBV3-1/TRBV3-2	CASSRSGTGPYEQYF	TGTGCCAGCAGTCGAAGCGGGACAGGACCCTACGAGCAGTACTTC
.	.	TRBJ1-1	TRBV27	CASSLSGRRAFF	TGTGCCAGCAGTTTATCCGGCCGCAGAGCTTTCTTT
.	TRBD2	TRBJ2-3	TRBV7-2	CASSPYLAGATDTQYF	TGTGCCAGCAGCCCCTATCTAGCGGGGGCCACAGATACGCAGTATTTT
.	.	TRBJ1-1	TRBV11-2	CASSLSTANTEAFF	TGTGCCAGCAGCTTATCGACGGCGAACACTGAAGCTTTCTTT
.	.	TRBJ1-1	TRBV9	CASSQHREQAISRGTEAFF	TGTGCCAGCTCTCAACATAGGGAACAGGCCATTTCTCGAGGGACTGAAGCTTTCTTT
.	.	TRBJ1-1	TRBV6-5	CASSRGPGAEAFF	TGTGCCAGCAGCCGAGGGCCTGGGGCTGAAGCTTTCTTT
.	TRBD1	TRBJ2-1	TRBV18	CASSPLTGPYNEQFF	TGTGCCAGCTCACCATTGACAGGGCCCTACAATGAGCAGTTCTTC
once	TRBD1	TRBJ1-2	TRBV13	CASSPGTGVGYTF	TGTGCCAGCAGCCCAGGGACAGGGGTTGGCTACACCTTC
.	TRBD2	TRBJ2-3	TRBV9	CASSAEAGGTDTQYF	TGTGCCAGCAGCGCCGAAGCGGGAGGCACAGATACGCAGTATTTT
.	.	TRBJ2-3	TRBV5-1	CASTSLPARTDTQYF	TGCGCCAGCACGAGTCTCCCGGCCCGCACAGATACGCAGTATTTT
once	.	TRBJ1-2	TRBV30	CAWSPQYGYTF	TGTGCCTGGAGTCCTCAGTATGGCTACACCTTC